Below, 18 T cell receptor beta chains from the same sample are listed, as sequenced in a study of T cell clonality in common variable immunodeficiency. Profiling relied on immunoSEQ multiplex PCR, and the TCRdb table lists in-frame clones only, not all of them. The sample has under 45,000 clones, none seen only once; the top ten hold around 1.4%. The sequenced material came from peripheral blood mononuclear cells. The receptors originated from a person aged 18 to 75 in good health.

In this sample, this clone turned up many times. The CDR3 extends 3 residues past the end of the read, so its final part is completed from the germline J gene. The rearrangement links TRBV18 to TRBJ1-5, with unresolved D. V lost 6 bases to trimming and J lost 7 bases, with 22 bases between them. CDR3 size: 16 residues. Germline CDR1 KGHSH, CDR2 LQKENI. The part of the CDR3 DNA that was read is TGTGCCAGCTCGCAGATACGGCAGGCCGCAAACCAGCCC. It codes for CASSQIRQAANQP. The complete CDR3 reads CASSQIRQAANQPQHF.

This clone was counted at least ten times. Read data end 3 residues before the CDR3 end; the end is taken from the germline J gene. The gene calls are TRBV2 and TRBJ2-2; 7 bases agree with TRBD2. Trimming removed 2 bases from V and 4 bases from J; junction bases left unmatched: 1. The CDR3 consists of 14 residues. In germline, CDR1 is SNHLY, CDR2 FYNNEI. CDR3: CASSEWGGTGELFF. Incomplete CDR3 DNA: TGTGCCAGCAGTGAATGGGGGGGCACCGGGGAG.

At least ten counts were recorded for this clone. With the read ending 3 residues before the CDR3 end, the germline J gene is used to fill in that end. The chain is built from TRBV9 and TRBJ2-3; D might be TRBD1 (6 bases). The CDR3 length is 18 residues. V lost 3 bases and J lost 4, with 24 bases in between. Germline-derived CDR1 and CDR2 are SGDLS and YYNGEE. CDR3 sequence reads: CASSAKDRGSWGPDTQYF. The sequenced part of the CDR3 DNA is TGTGCCAGCAGCGCTAAGGATAGGGGGAGTTGGGGCCCAGATACG.

The part of the CDR3 DNA that was read is TGTGCCAGTAGTATTGGACAGGGCGCAATTTCCTACAATGAC. Translation: CASSIGQGAISYND. The CDR3 as a whole reads CASSIGQGAISYNDYTF. The V gene is TRBV19, the J gene TRBJ1-2; 8 nucleotides agree with TRBD1. The read terminates 3 residues ahead of where the CDR3 ends, so the germline J gene completes it. The CDR3 covers 17 residues. The germline V gene has CDR1 LNHDA and CDR2 SQIVND (reference sequence).

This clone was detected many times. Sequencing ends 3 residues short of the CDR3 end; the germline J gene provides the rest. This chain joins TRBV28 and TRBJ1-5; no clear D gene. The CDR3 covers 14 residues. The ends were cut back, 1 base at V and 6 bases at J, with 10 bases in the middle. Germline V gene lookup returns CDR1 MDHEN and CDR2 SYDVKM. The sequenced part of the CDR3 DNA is TGTGCCAGCAGTTTATTTTCAGGAAGTCAGCCC. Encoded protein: CASSLFSGSQP. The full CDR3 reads CASSLFSGSQPQHF.

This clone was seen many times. The covered CDR3 bases are TGCAGTGCTAGAGGGCAACAGGAAAACATT. Its protein product is CSARGQQENI. The CDR3 in full is CSARGQQENIQYF. The chain has TRBV20-1 and TRBJ2-4, with D maybe TRBD1 (5 bases). The read gets to within 3 residues of the CDR3 end, and the germline J gene fills in the rest. Trimming took off 1 base at V and 5 bases at J, with 9 bases between the two ends. Germline assignment: CDR1 DFQATT and CDR2 SNEGSKA (reference sequence). This CDR3 comprises 13 residues.

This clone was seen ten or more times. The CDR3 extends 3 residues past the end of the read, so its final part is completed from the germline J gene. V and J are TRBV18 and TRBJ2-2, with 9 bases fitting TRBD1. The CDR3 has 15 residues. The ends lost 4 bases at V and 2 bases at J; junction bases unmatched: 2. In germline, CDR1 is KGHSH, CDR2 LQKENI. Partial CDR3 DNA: TGTGCCAGCTCACTGGGACAGGGCAACACCGGGGAG. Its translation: CASSLGQGNTGE. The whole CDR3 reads CASSLGQGNTGELFF.

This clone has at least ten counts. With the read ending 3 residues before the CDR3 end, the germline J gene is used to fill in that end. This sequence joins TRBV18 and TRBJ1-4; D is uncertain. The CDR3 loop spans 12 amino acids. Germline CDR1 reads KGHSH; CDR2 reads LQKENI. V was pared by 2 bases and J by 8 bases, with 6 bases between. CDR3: CASSPSREKLFF. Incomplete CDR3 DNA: TGTGCCAGCTCACCATCTCGGGAAAAA.

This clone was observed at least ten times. The chain's CDR3 is CASMGQGSNSPLHF. CDR3 DNA (partial): TGTGCCAGCATGGGACAGGGTAGCAATTCACCC. The chain couples TRBV2 to TRBJ1-6, with 9 bases lining up with TRBD1. The read terminates 3 residues before the CDR3 end, so the remaining end is supplied by the germline J gene. The CDR3 totals 14 residues. Per germline, CDR1 SNHLY and CDR2 FYNNEI. The V and J ends lost 7 bases and 7 bases, in that order; junction bases with no gene match: 5.

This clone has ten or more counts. CDR3 bases read: TGCGCCAGCAGCTTGGATGGTGGGGGGGCAGGGGGCCGCAATGAG. This encodes CASSLDGGGAGGRNE. The complete CDR3 sequence is CASSLDGGGAGGRNEQFF. The chain couples TRBV5-1 to TRBJ2-1; D is possibly TRBD1 (8 bases). The read terminates 3 residues before the CDR3 end, so the remaining end is supplied by the germline J gene. CDR1 is SGHRS and CDR2 is YFSETQ in the germline V gene. V lost 0 bases and J lost 6, with 22 bases in between. CDR3 length: 18 residues.

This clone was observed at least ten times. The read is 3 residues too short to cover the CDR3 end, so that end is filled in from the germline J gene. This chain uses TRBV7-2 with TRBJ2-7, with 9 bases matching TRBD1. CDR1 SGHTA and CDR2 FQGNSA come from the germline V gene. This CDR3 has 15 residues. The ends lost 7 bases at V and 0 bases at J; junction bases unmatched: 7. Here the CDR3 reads CASTPDRGYSYEQYF. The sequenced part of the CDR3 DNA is TGTGCCAGCACCCCGGACAGGGGTTACTCCTACGAG.

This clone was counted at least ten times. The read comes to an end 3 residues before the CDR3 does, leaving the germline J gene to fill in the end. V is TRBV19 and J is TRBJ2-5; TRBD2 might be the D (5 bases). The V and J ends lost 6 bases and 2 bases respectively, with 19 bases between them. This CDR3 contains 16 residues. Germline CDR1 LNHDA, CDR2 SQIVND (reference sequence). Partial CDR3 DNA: TGTGCCAGTAGCACTCCATCGACTCCGGGGCAAGAGACC. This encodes CASSTPSTPGQET. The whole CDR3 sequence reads CASSTPSTPGQETQYF.

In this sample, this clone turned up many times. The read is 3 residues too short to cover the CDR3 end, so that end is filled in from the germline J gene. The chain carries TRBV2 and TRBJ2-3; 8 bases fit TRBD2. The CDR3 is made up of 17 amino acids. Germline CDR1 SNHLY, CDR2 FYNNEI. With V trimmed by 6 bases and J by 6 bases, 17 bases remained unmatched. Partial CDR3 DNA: TGTGCCAGCAGCGACCAATGGGTAGCGGGACTTCAGGATACG. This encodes CASSDQWVAGLQDT. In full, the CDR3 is CASSDQWVAGLQDTQYF. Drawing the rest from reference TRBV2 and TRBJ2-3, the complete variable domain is EPEVTQTPSHQVTQMGQEVILRCVPISNHLYFYWYRQILGQKVEFLVSFYNNEISEKSEIFDDQFSVERPDGSNFTLKIRSTKLEDSAMYFCASSDQWVAGLQDTQYFGPGTRLTVL.

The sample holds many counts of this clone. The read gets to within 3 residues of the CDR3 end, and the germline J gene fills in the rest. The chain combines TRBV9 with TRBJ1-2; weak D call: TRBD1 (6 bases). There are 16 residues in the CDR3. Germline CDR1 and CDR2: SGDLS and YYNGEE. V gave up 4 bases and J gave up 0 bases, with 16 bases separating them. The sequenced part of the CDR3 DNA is TGTGCCAGCAGCCCTACCGGGACACTCTCTAACTATGGC. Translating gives CASSPTGTLSNYG. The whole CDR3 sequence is CASSPTGTLSNYGYTF. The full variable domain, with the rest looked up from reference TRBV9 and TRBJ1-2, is DSGVTQTPKHLITATGQRVTLRCSPRSGDLSVYWYQQSLDQGLQFLIQYYNGEERAKGNILERFSAQQFPDLHSELNLSSLELGDSALYFCASSPTGTLSNYGYTFGSGTRLTVV.

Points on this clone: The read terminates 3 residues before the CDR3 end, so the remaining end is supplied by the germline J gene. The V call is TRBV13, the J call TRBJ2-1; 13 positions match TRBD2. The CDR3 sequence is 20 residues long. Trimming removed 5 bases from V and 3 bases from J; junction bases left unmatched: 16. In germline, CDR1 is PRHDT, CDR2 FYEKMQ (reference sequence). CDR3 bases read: TGTGCCAGCAGCCCTACACCCGAGACTAGCGGGAGGCCCGACTACAATGAG. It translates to CASSPTPETSGRPDYNE. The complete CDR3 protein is CASSPTPETSGRPDYNEQFF.

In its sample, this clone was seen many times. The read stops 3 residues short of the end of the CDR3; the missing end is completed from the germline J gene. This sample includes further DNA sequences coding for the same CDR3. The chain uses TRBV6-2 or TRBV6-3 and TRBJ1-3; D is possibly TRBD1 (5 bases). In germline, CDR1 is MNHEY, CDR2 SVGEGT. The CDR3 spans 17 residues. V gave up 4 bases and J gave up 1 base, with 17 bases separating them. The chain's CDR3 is CASSFAGGVRSGNTIYF. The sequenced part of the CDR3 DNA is TGTGCCAGCAGTTTCGCCGGGGGGGTGAGATCTGGAAACACC.

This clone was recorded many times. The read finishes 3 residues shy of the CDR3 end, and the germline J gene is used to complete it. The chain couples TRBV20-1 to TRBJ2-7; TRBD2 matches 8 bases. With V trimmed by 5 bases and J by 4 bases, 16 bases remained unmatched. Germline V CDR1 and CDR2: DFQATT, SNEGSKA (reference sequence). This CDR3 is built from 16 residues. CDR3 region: CSAQGIGGRSEYEQYF. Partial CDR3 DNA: TGCAGTGCTCAAGGTATTGGCGGGAGGAGCGAATACGAG.

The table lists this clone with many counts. Incomplete CDR3 DNA: TGTGCCTCAAATGGCGGGACAGCCCCGAATGAG. Translated: CASNGGTAPNE. The full CDR3 reads CASNGGTAPNEQFF. The chain is built from TRBV30 and TRBJ2-1; D is possibly TRBD1 (7 bases). The CDR3 is cut off 3 residues early in the read; its end comes from the germline J gene. With 7 bases removed from V and 7 bases from J, the gap between germline ends came to 20 bases. This CDR3 region has 14 residues. Germline V CDR1 and CDR2: GTSNPN, SVGIG (reference sequence).